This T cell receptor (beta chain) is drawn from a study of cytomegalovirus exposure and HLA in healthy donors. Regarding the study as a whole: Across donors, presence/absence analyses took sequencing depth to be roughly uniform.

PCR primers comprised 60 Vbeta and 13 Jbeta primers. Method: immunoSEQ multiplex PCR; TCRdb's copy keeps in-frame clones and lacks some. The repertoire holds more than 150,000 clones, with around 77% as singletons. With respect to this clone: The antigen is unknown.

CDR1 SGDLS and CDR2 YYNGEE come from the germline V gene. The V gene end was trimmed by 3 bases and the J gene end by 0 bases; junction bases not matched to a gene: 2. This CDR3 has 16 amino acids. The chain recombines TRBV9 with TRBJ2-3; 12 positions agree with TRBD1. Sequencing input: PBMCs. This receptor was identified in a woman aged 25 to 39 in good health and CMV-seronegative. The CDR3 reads CASSDGTGGSTDTQYF. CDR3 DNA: TGTGCCAGCAGCGACGGGACAGGGGGCAGCACAGATACGCAGTATTTT.